This entry lists 23 T cell receptor beta chains sequenced from one sample in a study of T cell responses to AZD1222 COVID-19 vaccine. Here immunoSEQ multiplex PCR was the method, and the copy in TCRdb shows in-frame clones only, minus some. This sample has fewer than 200,000 clones, with around nine tenths found just once. Sequences were derived from peripheral blood, sampled 28 days after the second dose of the MenACWY control vaccine. These receptors originate from an adult who received the MenACWY meningococcal vaccine as a control.

The gene calls are TRBV5-1 and TRBJ2-5; D call uncertain. Germline CDR1 is SGHRS and CDR2 is YFSETQ. The CDR3 extends over 12 amino acids. The ends were cut back, 4 bases at V and 5 bases at J, with 9 bases in the middle. The CDR3 spells CASSLDLETQYF. The CDR3 bases are TGCGCCAGCAGCCTAGATCTGGAGACCCAGTACTTC.

The gene calls are TRBV27 and TRBJ1-1; D might be TRBD1 (5 bases). V gave up 4 bases and J gave up 10 bases, with 16 bases separating them. Germline values: CDR1 MNHEY, CDR2 SMNVEV (reference sequence). CDR3 length: 13 amino acids. The DNA of the CDR3 is TGTGCCAGCAGTTGGCTCGGGGCCGCGGTAGCTTTCTTT. Protein sequence: CASSWLGAAVAFF.

This rearrangement joins TRBV28 to TRBJ1-4, with no clear D. V lost 6 bases to trimming and J lost 8 bases, with 13 bases between them. Germline values: CDR1 MDHEN, CDR2 SYDVKM. The length of the CDR3 is 13 residues. The CDR3 coding sequence is TGTGCCAGCAGCAACCGGTTAGGGGAAAAACTGTTTTTT. Amino acid sequence: CASSNRLGEKLFF.

This clone was detected only a few times. The CDR3 here is CASSFTTDTQYF. CDR3 in DNA: TGCGCCAGCAGCTTTACAACAGATACGCAGTATTTT. The chain combines TRBV5-1 with TRBJ2-3; D not resolved. Trimming stripped 2 bases from V and 3 bases from J, with 4 bases between. CDR3 size: 12 residues. CDR1 and CDR2 from the germline V gene are SGHRS and YFSETQ.

The V call is TRBV5-1, the J call TRBJ2-1; either TRBD1 or TRBD2 may supply D (5 bases each). Between the trimmed V and J ends, which lost 3 bases and 5 bases, there was a span of 15 bases. The CDR3 runs 15 residues. Germline values: CDR1 SGHRS, CDR2 YFSETQ. CDR3 amino acids: CASSSPGPANNEQFF. In DNA, the CDR3 is TGCGCCAGCAGCTCCCCGGGACCAGCTAACAATGAGCAGTTCTTC.

The rearrangement uses TRBV2 and TRBJ1-3; weak D call: TRBD1 (5 bases). V was clipped by 5 bases and J by 0 bases, with 8 bases between them. The CDR3 sequence is 14 residues long. The germline gives CDR1 SNHLY, CDR2 FYNNEI. CDR3 nucleotide sequence: TGTGCCAGCAGTAGGGACCTCTCTGGAAACACCATATATTTT. It specifies CASSRDLSGNTIYF.

This rearrangement joins TRBV5-4 to TRBJ1-6; no clear D. The CDR3 is 15 residues long. V lost 4 bases and J lost 5, with 13 bases in between. Germline values: CDR1 SGHNT, CDR2 YYREEE (reference sequence). For the CDR3, the DNA is TGTGCCAGCAGCGGGGAAAGGGCCCATAATTCACCCCTCCACTTT. Encoded protein: CASSGERAHNSPLHF. Full variable domain (missing parts from reference TRBV5-4 and TRBJ1-6): ETGVTQSPTHLIKTRGQQVTLRCSSQSGHNTVSWYQQALGQGPQFIFQYYREEENGRGNFPPRFSGLQFPNYSSELNVNALELDDSALYLCASSGERAHNSPLHFGNGTRLTVT.

The chain has TRBV3-1 (or the pseudogene TRBV3-2) and TRBJ1-2; D not resolved. Trimming cost V 2 bases and J 0 bases, with 13 bases left between them. The CDR3 is 16 residues long. Germline V lookup: CDR1 LGHDT, CDR2 YNNKEL (reference sequence). The CDR3 sequence: CASSQSFRSPNYGYTF. The CDR3 DNA reads as TGTGCCAGCAGCCAATCCTTCCGGAGCCCTAACTATGGCTACACCTTC.

The chain has TRBV7-2 and TRBJ2-2; TRBD2 matches 8 bases. The ends lost 5 bases at V and 1 base at J; junction bases unmatched: 3. The CDR3 contains 15 residues. Germline CDR1 reads SGHTA; CDR2 reads FQGNSA. CDR3: CASSPTSVNTGELFF. CDR3 in DNA: TGTGCCAGCAGCCCGACTAGCGTGAACACCGGGGAGCTGTTTTTT.

The rearrangement links TRBV3-1 (or the pseudogene TRBV3-2) to TRBJ1-6; a weak D match, TRBD1 (5 bases). V shed 4 bases and J shed 9 bases, with 13 bases lying between them. The CDR3 loop spans 14 amino acids. CDR1 is LGHDT and CDR2 is YNNKEL in the germline V gene (reference sequence). CDR3 in DNA: TGTGCCAGCAGCCCGTCAGGGATGGGTTCACCCCTCCACTTT. This sequence encodes CASSPSGMGSPLHF.

The chain has TRBV6-4 and TRBJ1-1; 7 nucleotides line up with TRBD1. After removal of 6 bases from V and 2 bases from J, the junction contained 6 bases not matched to a gene. Germline assignment: CDR1 MRHNA and CDR2 SNTAGT. The CDR3 runs 14 residues. CDR3 DNA sequence: TGTGCCAGCAGGGTAGACAGGGTAAACACTGAAGCTTTCTTT. Residues: CASRVDRVNTEAFF.

The V and J genes are TRBV30 and TRBJ2-7, with TRBD1 identical over 7 bases. V was clipped by 0 bases and J by 3 bases; unmatched bases: 2. The CDR3 sequence is 13 residues long. Germline lookup yields CDR1 GTSNPN and CDR2 SVGIG (reference sequence). The CDR3 loop reads CAWSVQGSYEQYF. The DNA for the CDR3 is TGTGCCTGGAGTGTACAGGGGAGCTACGAGCAGTACTTC. The complete variable domain, with remaining parts taken from reference TRBV30 and TRBJ2-7, reads SQTIHQWPATLVQPVGSPLSLECTVEGTSNPNLYWYRQAAGRGLQLLFYSVGIGQISSEVPQNLSASRPQDRQFILSSKKLLLSDSGFYLCAWSVQGSYEQYFGPGTRLTVT.

Only one count was recorded for this clone. This chain joins TRBV19 and TRBJ2-1, with TRBD1 matching 7 bases. The germline V gene has CDR1 LNHDA and CDR2 SQIVND (reference sequence). This CDR3 has 16 amino acids. Trimming removed 10 bases from V and 7 bases from J; junction bases left unmatched: 19. The chain's CDR3 is CATRDRSWIGENEQFF. DNA for the CDR3: TGTGCCACCCGGGACAGAAGTTGGATCGGCGAGAATGAGCAGTTCTTC.

The chain links TRBV5-1 to TRBJ2-5; D is ambiguous. V lost 4 bases, J lost 9 bases, and 16 bases lay in between. Germline CDR1 reads SGHRS; CDR2 reads YFSETQ. This CDR3 contains 13 residues. The CDR3 DNA reads as TGCGCCAGCAGCCCCCCCGGTCTTGAGGCCCAGTACTTC. Its protein is CASSPPGLEAQYF.

The chain couples TRBV19 to TRBJ1-2, with a weak D call TRBD1 (5 bases). The CDR3 consists of 12 residues. Germline V gives CDR1 LNHDA, CDR2 SQIVND (reference sequence). V lost 4 bases and J lost 5, with 8 bases in between. As DNA, the CDR3 is TGTGCCAGTAGTAGGGGGGAGTATGGCTACACCTTC. This sequence encodes CASSRGEYGYTF.

The rearrangement joins TRBV7-2 to TRBJ2-7, with D possibly matching TRBD1 (6 bases). From germline, CDR1 is SGHTA and CDR2 FQGNSA. Deletions cut 5 bases from V and 1 base from J, with 12 bases between. This CDR3 spans 14 amino acids. In nucleotides, the CDR3 is TGTGCCAGCAGCCAACGACAGGTTTCCTACGAGCAGTACTTC. It encodes CASSQRQVSYEQYF. The variable domain in full, with the rest retrieved from reference TRBV7-2 and TRBJ2-7, is GAGVSQSPSNKVTEKGKDVELRCDPISGHTALYWYRQSLGQGLEFLIYFQGNSAPDKSGLPSDRFSAERTGGSVSTLTIQRTQQEDSAVYLCASSQRQVSYEQYFGPGTRLTVT.

The CDR3 DNA follows: TGCGCCAGCAGCCAAGCCCAGGGGGCGCGCACCGGGGAGCTGTTTTTT. This gives the protein CASSQAQGARTGELFF. The chain has TRBV4-3 and TRBJ2-2; 8 bases fit TRBD1. The germline CDR1 and CDR2 sequences are LGHNA and YSLEER. The CDR3 length is 16 residues. The junction had 5 bases not matched to a gene; V was cut back by 1 base and J by 4 bases.

This chain joins TRBV6-5 and TRBJ2-1; D is uncertain. Trimming shortened V by 2 bases and J by 9 bases, and 14 bases separated the two germline ends. The CDR3 spans 14 residues. Germline V gene data show CDR1 as MNHEY and CDR2 as SVGAGI. CDR3 in DNA: TGTGCCAGCAGTTACGGCCTGTGGGCTGTTGAGCAGTTCTTC. This translates into CASSYGLWAVEQFF.

The V call is TRBV7-8, the J call TRBJ1-3; TRBD1 matches at 10 bases. V shed 5 bases and J 2 bases; nucleotides not matched to a gene: 9. Looked up from germline, CDR1 is SGHVS and CDR2 is FQNEAQ. There are 17 residues in the CDR3. CDR3 DNA sequence: TGTGCCAGCAGCCTAATCGCCGACAGGGGGCCTGGAAACACCATATATTTT. It translates to CASSLIADRGPGNTIYF.

This chain joins TRBV15 and TRBJ2-5, with 9 positions matching TRBD2. The CDR3 has 14 amino acids. CDR1 and CDR2 (germline): LNHNV, YYDKDF (reference sequence). J was trimmed by 4 bases and V by 1 base; bases with no gene match: 1. The CDR3: CATSRGGLAETQYF. CDR3 sequence (DNA): TGTGCCACCAGCAGAGGGGGACTAGCAGAGACCCAGTACTTC.

V gene TRBV25-1 combines with J gene TRBJ1-5; TRBD1 might be the D (5 bases). Germline CDR1 is MGHDK and CDR2 is SYGVNS. This CDR3 contains 13 residues. V gave up 6 bases and J gave up 2 bases, with 8 bases separating them. The CDR3 here is CASRGPGNQPQHF. In DNA, the CDR3 is TGTGCCAGCAGGGGACCGGGCAATCAGCCCCAGCATTTT.

CDR3 coding DNA: TGTGCCAGCTTGGCCCCCGGGACAGGGGGCGTTTCGGACACTGAAGCTTTCTTT. Translated, it gives CASLAPGTGGVSDTEAFF. The J gene is TRBJ1-1, the V gene TRBV7-9; 12 nucleotides agree with TRBD1. V trimming: 8 bases; J trimming: 3 bases; junction bases outside the gene matches: 16. The CDR3 runs 18 residues. CDR1 is SEHNR and CDR2 is FQNEAQ in the germline V gene (reference sequence).

This chain connects TRBV6-2 or TRBV6-3 to TRBJ1-1; TRBD1 matches at 11 bases. The V gene end was trimmed by 5 bases and the J gene end by 3 bases; junction bases not matched to a gene: 8. This CDR3 is built from 16 residues. Germline V gene data show CDR1 as MNHEY and CDR2 as SVGEGT. As DNA, the CDR3 is TGTGCCAGCAGTCCCTCCAGGACAGGGGGCTACACTGAAGCTTTCTTT. This codes for CASSPSRTGGYTEAFF.